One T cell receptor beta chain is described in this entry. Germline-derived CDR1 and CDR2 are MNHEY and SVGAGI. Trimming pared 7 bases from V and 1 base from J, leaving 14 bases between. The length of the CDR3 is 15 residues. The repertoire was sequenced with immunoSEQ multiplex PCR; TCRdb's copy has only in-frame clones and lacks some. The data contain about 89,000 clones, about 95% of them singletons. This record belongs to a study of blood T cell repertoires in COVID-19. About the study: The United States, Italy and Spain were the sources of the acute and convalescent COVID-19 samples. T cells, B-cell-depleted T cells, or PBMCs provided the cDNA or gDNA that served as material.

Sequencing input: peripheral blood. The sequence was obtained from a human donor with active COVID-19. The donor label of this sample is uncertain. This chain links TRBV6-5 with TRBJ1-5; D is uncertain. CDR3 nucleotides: TGTGCCAGCACCCCGTCGGGAAGAAGCAATCAGCCCCAGCATTTT. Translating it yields CASTPSGRSNQPQHF.